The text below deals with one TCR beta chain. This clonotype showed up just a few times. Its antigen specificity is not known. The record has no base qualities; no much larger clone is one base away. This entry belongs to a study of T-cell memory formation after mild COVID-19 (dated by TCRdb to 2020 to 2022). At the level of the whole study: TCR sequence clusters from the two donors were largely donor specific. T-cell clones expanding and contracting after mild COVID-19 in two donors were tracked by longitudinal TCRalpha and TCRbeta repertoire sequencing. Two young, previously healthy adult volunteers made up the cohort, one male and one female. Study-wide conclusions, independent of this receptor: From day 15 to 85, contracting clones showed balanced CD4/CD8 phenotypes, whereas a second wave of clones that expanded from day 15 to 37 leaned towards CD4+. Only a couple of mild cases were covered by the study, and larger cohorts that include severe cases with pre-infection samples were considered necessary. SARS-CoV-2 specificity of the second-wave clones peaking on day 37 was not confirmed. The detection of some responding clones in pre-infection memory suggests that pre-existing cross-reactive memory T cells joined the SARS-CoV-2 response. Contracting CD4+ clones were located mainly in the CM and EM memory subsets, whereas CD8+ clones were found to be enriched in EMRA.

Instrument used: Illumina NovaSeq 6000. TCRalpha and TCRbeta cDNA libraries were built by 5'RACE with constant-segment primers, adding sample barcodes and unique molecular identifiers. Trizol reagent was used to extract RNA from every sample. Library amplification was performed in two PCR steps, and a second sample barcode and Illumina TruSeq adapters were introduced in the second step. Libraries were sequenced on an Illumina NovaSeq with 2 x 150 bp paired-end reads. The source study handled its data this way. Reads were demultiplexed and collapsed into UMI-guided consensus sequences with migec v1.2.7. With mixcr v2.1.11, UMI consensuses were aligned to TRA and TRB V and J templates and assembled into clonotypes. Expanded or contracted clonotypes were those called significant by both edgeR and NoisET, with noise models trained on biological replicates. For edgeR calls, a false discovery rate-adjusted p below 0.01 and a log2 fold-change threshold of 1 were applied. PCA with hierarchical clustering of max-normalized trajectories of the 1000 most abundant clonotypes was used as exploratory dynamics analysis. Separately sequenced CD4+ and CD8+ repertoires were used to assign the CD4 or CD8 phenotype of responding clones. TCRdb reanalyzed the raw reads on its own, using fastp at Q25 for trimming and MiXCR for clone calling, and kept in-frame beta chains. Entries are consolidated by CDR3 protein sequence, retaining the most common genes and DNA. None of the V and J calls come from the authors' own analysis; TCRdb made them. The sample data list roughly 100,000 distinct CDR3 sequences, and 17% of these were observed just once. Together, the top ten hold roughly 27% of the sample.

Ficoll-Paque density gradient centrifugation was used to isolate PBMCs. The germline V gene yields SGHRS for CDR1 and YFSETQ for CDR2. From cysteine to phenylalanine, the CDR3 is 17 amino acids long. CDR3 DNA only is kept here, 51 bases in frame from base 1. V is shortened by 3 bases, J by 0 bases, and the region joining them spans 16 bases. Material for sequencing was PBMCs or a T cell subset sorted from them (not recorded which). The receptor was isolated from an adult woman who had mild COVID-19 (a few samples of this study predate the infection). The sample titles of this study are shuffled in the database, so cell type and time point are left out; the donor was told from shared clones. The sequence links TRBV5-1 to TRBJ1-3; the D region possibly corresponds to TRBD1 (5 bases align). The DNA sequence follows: TGCGCCAGCAGCTACGGGACTACAATCCACTCTGGAAACACCATATATTTT. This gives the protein CASSYGTTIHSGNTIYF.